Detailed here is one T cell receptor beta chain. Antigen specificity is unknown. Other nucleotide sequences from this sample produce the same CDR3. Here immunoSEQ multiplex PCR was the method, and the copy in TCRdb shows in-frame clones only, minus some. The sample has about 120,000 clones, over 75% seen once. The data were obtained in a study of T cell responses to AZD1222 COVID-19 vaccine. The germline V gene has CDR1 LNHDA and CDR2 SQIVND (reference sequence). This CDR3 is 14 amino acids long. V was pared by 0 bases and J by 4 bases, with 9 bases between. Study-level points and caveats: Spike-specific TCR breadth and depth grew following two AZD1222 doses. Sampling captured repertoires only after the peak T cell response. Among vaccine-associated CD4 TCRs, coverage spanned spike, with dominance at 160-218 and 743-854. Targeting of unmutated variant regions was reportedly seen in nearly half of spike-specific TCRs.

The source of this sequence is an adult who received the MenACWY meningococcal vaccine as a control. The specimen comprised peripheral blood, sampled 28 days after the second dose of the MenACWY control vaccine. V gene TRBV19 combines with J gene TRBJ1-1, with D possibly being TRBD1 (5 bases). The CDR3 is CASSIDGGGTEAFF. Written as DNA, the CDR3 is TGTGCCAGTAGTATAGATGGGGGGGGCACTGAAGCTTTCTTT. The variable domain in full, with the rest retrieved from reference TRBV19 and TRBJ1-1, is DGGITQSPKYLFRKEGQNVTLSCEQNLNHDAMYWYRQDPGQGLRLIYYSQIVNDFQKGDIAEGYSVSREKKESFPLTVTSAQKNPTAFYLCASSIDGGGTEAFFGQGTRLTVV.